Below, 19 T cell receptor beta chains from the same sample are listed, as sequenced in a study of blood T cell repertoires in COVID-19. Method: immunoSEQ multiplex PCR; TCRdb's copy keeps in-frame clones and lacks some. The sample contains around 100,000 clones, approximately 90% of which appear only once. The sequenced material came from peripheral blood. The receptor source for this set is a man in his sixties with acute or convalescent COVID-19.

J is TRBJ2-7 and V is TRBV4-1, with 8 bases aligning to TRBD2. From germline, CDR1 is MGHRA and CDR2 YSYEKL. This CDR3 is built from 16 residues. V trimming: 0 bases; J trimming: 5 bases; junction bases outside the gene matches: 9. DNA of the CDR3: TGCGCCAGCAGCCAAGATCCCTCGGGAGGGGTCCACGAGCAGTACTTC. It codes for CASSQDPSGGVHEQYF.

The CDR3 here is CASSDTQGRGEKLFF. CDR3 nucleotide sequence: TGTGCCAGCAGCGACACCCAGGGGCGAGGGGAAAAACTGTTTTTT. This chain links TRBV9 with TRBJ1-4; D possibly corresponds to TRBD1 (6 bases). The germline V gene encodes CDR1 SGDLS and CDR2 YYNGEE. The CDR3 consists of 15 residues. With 3 bases removed from V and 8 bases from J, the gap between germline ends came to 17 bases.

The rearrangement joins TRBV15 to TRBJ1-2, with TRBD1 matching 7 bases. Germline CDR1 and CDR2: LNHNV and YYDKDF (reference sequence). V was pared by 4 bases and J by 5 bases, with 10 bases of the junction left unmatched. The CDR3 covers 15 residues. This chain's CDR3 is CATSTRQGSWYGYTF. DNA of the CDR3: TGTGCCACCAGCACGAGACAGGGAAGTTGGTATGGCTACACCTTC.

The rearrangement uses TRBV29-1 and TRBJ1-2; D gene unclear. The V end lost 5 bases, the J end lost 4 bases, and 8 bases lay between the germline ends. The CDR3 contains 11 residues. Germline CDR1 is SQVTM and CDR2 is ANQGSEA. CDR3 bases: TGCAGCGTTATTCGTGTCTATGGCTACACCTTC. It specifies CSVIRVYGYTF.

The genes are TRBV18 and TRBJ1-1, with a weak D call TRBD1 (6 bases). CDR1 is KGHSH, CDR2 LQKENI, per germline. V was clipped by 2 bases and J by 10 bases, with 11 bases between them. The CDR3 totals 12 residues. CDR3: CASSPYREGAFF. DNA for the CDR3: TGTGCCAGCTCACCATACAGGGAAGGAGCTTTCTTT.

The chain carries TRBV28 and TRBJ2-7; 7 nucleotides line up with TRBD2. Germline loops: CDR1 MDHEN, CDR2 SYDVKM. CDR3 length equals 13 residues. J was trimmed by 3 bases and V by 11 bases; bases with no gene match: 10. The CDR3 coding sequence is TGTGCCTCTGAGAGGGAGGGCCTCTACGAGCAGTACTTC. Residues: CASEREGLYEQYF.

The chain links TRBV9 to TRBJ2-6; 7 bases map to TRBD2. This CDR3 has 16 amino acids. Germline V gene data show CDR1 as SGDLS and CDR2 as YYNGEE. Germline trimming cut 4 bases from V and 1 base from J; bases unmatched to any gene: 5. The CDR3 DNA reads TGTGCCAGCAGCCGCGTGGGGGGGTCTGGGGCCAACGTCCTGACTTTC. Translating it yields CASSRVGGSGANVLTF.

This clone was counted once. The rearrangement joins TRBV4-1 to TRBJ2-1, with 7 bases fitting TRBD2. The J segment lost 0 bases and the V segment lost 1 base, leaving 12 bases of the junction unmatched. The CDR3 is 19 residues long. Looked up from germline, CDR1 is MGHRA and CDR2 is YSYEKL. The CDR3 loop is CASSQVEATSSSSYNEQFF. CDR3 coding DNA: TGCGCCAGCAGCCAAGTTGAGGCGACTAGCTCCAGCTCCTACAATGAGCAGTTCTTC.

This clone showed up just a few times. This chain joins TRBV13 and TRBJ1-3; perhaps TRBD1 as D (5 bases). CDR3 length equals 13 residues. Trimming shortened V by 3 bases and J by 8 bases, and 11 bases separated the two germline ends. Germline loops: CDR1 PRHDT, CDR2 FYEKMQ (reference sequence). CDR3 nucleotides: TGTGCCAGCAGCTTCAGGGAGGGAGACACCATATATTTT. Protein: CASSFREGDTIYF.

This clone has a single count. V gene TRBV6-5 combines with J gene TRBJ1-2; no definite D call. This CDR3 region has 12 residues. The V end was cut by 9 bases, the J end by 3 bases, with 11 bases between. Germline CDR1 MNHEY, CDR2 SVGAGI. CDR3 loop: CARERVDYGYTF. CDR3 sequence (DNA): TGTGCCAGGGAACGGGTGGACTATGGCTACACCTTC.

This chain connects TRBV30 to TRBJ1-6; D is possibly TRBD1 (5 bases). The V end lost 0 bases, the J end lost 5 bases, and 17 bases lay between the germline ends. The CDR3 is made up of 17 amino acids. Per germline, CDR1 GTSNPN and CDR2 SVGIG (reference sequence). As DNA, the CDR3 is TGTGCCTGGAGTGTACTGGTAGCAGGGATCGATAATTCACCCCTCCACTTT. This translates into CAWSVLVAGIDNSPLHF.

The genes are TRBV10-1 and TRBJ2-1; 12 nucleotides agree with TRBD2. Germline CDR1 is WNHNN and CDR2 is SYGVQD (reference sequence). The length of the CDR3 is 14 residues. The V and J ends lost 4 bases and 7 bases, in that order; junction bases with no gene match: 2. Here the CDR3 DNA reads TGCGCCAGCAGTGTCGGACTAGCGGGAAATGAGCAGTTCTTC. It codes for CASSVGLAGNEQFF.

This chain uses TRBV5-1 with TRBJ1-1, with D maybe TRBD1 (5 bases). The V gene lost 5 bases and the J gene lost 4 bases, with 15 bases spanning the gap. Germline V lookup: CDR1 SGHRS, CDR2 YFSETQ. The CDR3 has 14 residues. This CDR3 reads CASSGRDGSTEAFF. In DNA, the CDR3 is TGCGCCAGCAGTGGGAGGGACGGAAGCACTGAAGCTTTCTTT.

This clone came up once. The chain carries TRBV5-1 and TRBJ1-4; D not resolved. Between the trimmed V and J ends, which lost 2 bases and 7 bases, there was a span of 15 bases. This CDR3 has 15 amino acids. Germline V CDR1 and CDR2: SGHRS, YFSETQ. As DNA, the CDR3 is TGCGCCAGCAGCTTTGATCTGGGAGGTGGTGAAAAACTGTTTTTT. Encoded protein: CASSFDLGGGEKLFF. Variable domain in full (rest from reference TRBV5-1 and TRBJ1-4): KAGVTQTPRYLIKTRGQQVTLSCSPISGHRSVSWYQQTPGQGLQFLFEYFSETQRNKGNFPGRFSGRQFSNSRSEMNVSTLELGDSALYLCASSFDLGGGEKLFFGSGTQLSVL.

This chain links TRBV7-9 with TRBJ2-1, with 13 nucleotides matching TRBD2. Germline loops: CDR1 SEHNR, CDR2 FQNEAQ (reference sequence). Unmatched junction bases numbered 4, after V lost 2 bases and J lost 0 bases. The CDR3 length is 18 residues. CDR3 sequence reads: CASSLRGLAGSSYNEQFF. The CDR3 DNA reads TGTGCCAGCAGCTTACGGGGACTAGCGGGAAGCTCCTACAATGAGCAGTTCTTC.

This clone has only one observation. The V call is TRBV6-5, the J call TRBJ2-3; 7 nucleotides match TRBD1. This CDR3 region has 14 residues. V gave up 6 bases and J gave up 7 bases; unmatched junction bases: 10. Germline V CDR1 and CDR2: MNHEY, SVGAGI. In DNA form, the CDR3 reads TGTGCCAGCAGCCCGACAGGGAGTTTAAATACGCAGTATTTT. It specifies CASSPTGSLNTQYF.

The chain uses TRBV18 and TRBJ2-2; TRBD1 agrees at 8 bases. V lost 3 bases to trimming and J lost 6 bases; unmatched junction nucleotides: 12. Germline loops: CDR1 KGHSH, CDR2 LQKENI. This CDR3 comprises 17 residues. The CDR3 DNA reads as TGTGCCAGCTCACCGGGGATGGACAGGGCTAGTGCCGGGGAGCTGTTTTTT. Amino acid sequence: CASSPGMDRASAGELFF.

This clone showed up just a few times. The rearrangement links TRBV2 to TRBJ1-3; D gene uncertain. The CDR3 extends over 14 amino acids. Germline V gives CDR1 SNHLY, CDR2 FYNNEI. With 6 bases removed from V and 0 bases from J, the gap between germline ends came to 9 bases. Here the CDR3 reads CASRTDISGNTIYF. The CDR3 DNA follows: TGTGCCAGCAGGACCGACATCTCTGGAAACACCATATATTTT. The entire variable domain, with the rest obtained from reference TRBV2 and TRBJ1-3, is as follows: EPEVTQTPSHQVTQMGQEVILRCVPISNHLYFYWYRQILGQKVEFLVSFYNNEISEKSEIFDDQFSVERPDGSNFTLKIRSTKLEDSAMYFCASRTDISGNTIYFGEGSWLTVV.

The chain employs TRBV30 and TRBJ2-3; D is uncertain. Trimming took 2 bases from V and 1 from J, leaving 7 bases between them. This CDR3 is built from 13 residues. Germline CDR1 and CDR2: GTSNPN and SVGIG (reference sequence). The CDR3 loop reads CAWSTRGTDTQYF. CDR3 coding DNA: TGTGCCTGGAGTACTCGAGGCACAGATACGCAGTATTTT. The full variable domain, its missing parts supplied by reference TRBV30 and TRBJ2-3, is SQTIHQWPATLVQPVGSPLSLECTVEGTSNPNLYWYRQAAGRGLQLLFYSVGIGQISSEVPQNLSASRPQDRQFILSSKKLLLSDSGFYLCAWSTRGTDTQYFGPGTRLTVL.